This is a list of T cell receptor beta chains from one sample in a study of identical twins. TCRdb reprocessed the 5' RACE reads with MiXCR, giving one entry per CDR3 protein. The repertoire holds fewer than 350,000 distinct CDR3 sequences, with about 8.1% as singletons. The same sample was also used in a study of yellow fever vaccine responses in identical twins.

Sample: memory (CD45RO+) T cells sorted from blood. The receptors were sampled from a young woman in good health. Each CDR3 is given with its conserved first and last residue. A D gene is named only where the DNA matches it firmly. Size is omitted from some rows. Given values are once, few, many or a class for expanded clones.

CDR3 protein,CDR3 DNA,clone size,D gene,J gene,V gene
CASTLGRVYEQYF,TGTGCCAGCACTCTAGGTAGGGTCTACGAGCAGTACTTC,few,.,TRBJ2-7,TRBV7-3
CASSLRTDRDYGYTF,TGTGCCAGCAGCCTTCGGACAGATCGGGACTATGGCTACACCTTC,many,.,TRBJ1-2,TRBV3-1
CAIRQERDTEAFF,TGTGCCATCAGACAGGAAAGGGACACTGAAGCTTTCTTT,many,.,TRBJ1-1,TRBV10-3
CASSATSDTQYF,TGTGCCAGCAGCGCAACTAGTGATACGCAGTATTTT,many,.,TRBJ2-3,TRBV7-3
CASSLVSGEGYTF,TGTGCCAGCAGCTTGGTCTCAGGTGAGGGCTACACCTTC,few,.,TRBJ1-2,TRBV5-5
CAAPQSWGQPQHF,TGTGCCGCCCCCCAATCGTGGGGGCAGCCCCAGCATTTT,many,.,TRBJ1-5,TRBV27
CASSEAAISPLHF,TGTGCCAGCAGTGAAGCGGCCATTTCACCCCTCCACTTT,few,.,TRBJ1-6,TRBV6-1
CATSDPIQGSSYNEQFF,TGTGCCACCAGTGATCCCATACAGGGGAGCTCCTACAATGAGCAGTTCTTC,many,TRBD1,TRBJ2-1,TRBV24-1
CASSYVGQYEQYF,TGTGCCAGCAGCTACGTTGGACAGTACGAGCAGTACTTC,.,.,TRBJ2-7,TRBV5-6
CASSLRGQGGNQPQHF,TGTGCCAGCAGCCTGCGGGGACAGGGGGGCAATCAGCCCCAGCATTTT,many,TRBD1,TRBJ1-5,TRBV7-8
CASSKGQDYYGYTF,TGTGCCAGCTCGAAGGGTCAAGATTACTATGGCTACACCTTC,few,.,TRBJ1-2,TRBV6-2/TRBV6-3